The 18 T cell receptor beta chains below all came from one sample that was sequenced in a study of T cells in Graves' hyperthyroidism and ophthalmopathy (dated 2019 in TCRdb). Library generation was performed with multiplex PCR. The listed sequencing device is Illumina HiSeq 2000. The TCR beta CDR3 regions were amplified from the RNA transcripts. The first round of RT-PCR for the TCR CDR3 was performed with the HTBI primer set and the Qiagen OneStep RT-PCR kit. The public reads were run again by TCRdb, first through fastp at Q25 and then through MiXCR, and only productive beta chains were kept. Every entry covers one CDR3 protein and lists the most common genes and DNA from its rows. This sample holds about 620,000 distinct CDR3 sequences; 15% to 20% were observed only once. The ten largest clones represent 3.5% to 4% of the sample. The material sequenced was blood. Receptors were obtained from a woman between 25 and 40 years old with Graves' hyperthyroidism.

This clonotype appeared many times. The chain carries TRBV30 and TRBJ2-1; D is possibly TRBD2 (5 bases). Trimming stripped 8 bases from V and 13 bases from J, with 18 bases between. The CDR3 is made up of 11 amino acids. In germline, CDR1 is GTSNPN, CDR2 SVGIG (reference sequence). CDR3 sequence: CAQVSGFLQFF. The CDR3 DNA sequence: TGTGCCCAGGTCTCGGGATTTTTACAGTTCTTC.

The chain links TRBV18 to TRBJ2-5; the D gene is possibly TRBD1 (6 bases). The CDR3 has 14 residues. Germline V CDR1 and CDR2: KGHSH, LQKENI. The ends were cut back, 5 bases at V and 3 bases at J, with 13 bases in the middle. The CDR3 spells CASSSDRLEETQYF. The CDR3, as DNA: TGTGCCAGCTCATCCGACAGGTTGGAAGAGACCCAGTACTTC.

The chain has TRBV10-3 and TRBJ1-5, with D possibly TRBD1 on 6 matching bases. V lost 7 bases to trimming and J lost 1 base, with 11 bases between them. The CDR3 runs to 14 residues. Germline V lookup: CDR1 ENHRY, CDR2 SYGVKD. In DNA form, the CDR3 reads TGTGCCATCAAGGAGGGGGGGAGCAATCAGCCCCAGCATTTT. Translation: CAIKEGGSNQPQHF.

This clonotype has ten or more counts. The chain combines TRBV3-1 with TRBJ2-3; the D is unclear. V gave up 2 bases and J gave up 4 bases, with 13 bases separating them. The germline V gene has CDR1 LGHDT and CDR2 YNNKEL (reference sequence). The length of the CDR3 is 15 residues. The chain's CDR3 is CASSQPLGYADTQYF. The DNA for the CDR3 is TGTGCCAGCAGCCAACCCTTGGGGTACGCAGATACGCAGTATTTT.

For this clonotype: Here the CDR3 omits its conserved ending phenylalanine or tryptophan, so a read error is the likely source. This sequence joins TRBV5-1 and TRBJ2-5; TRBD1 matches 10 bases. The trim removed 4 bases at V and 5 bases at J, leaving 8 bases unmatched. The CDR3 spans 15 residues. Germline V gives CDR1 SGHRS, CDR2 YFSETQ. The CDR3 DNA follows: TGCGCCAGCAGCCGTGGACAGGGGGGCTGGGAGACCCAGTACCTC. Translating it yields CASSRGQGGWETQYL.

This clonotype was counted ten times or more. The chain employs TRBV6-1 and TRBJ2-1; D not certain. Germline V lookup: CDR1 MNHNS, CDR2 SASEGT. This CDR3 spans 13 amino acids. The ends were cut back, 8 bases at V and 7 bases at J, with 15 bases in the middle. The CDR3 sequence is CASEGRNKNEQFF. The CDR3 DNA reads TGTGCCAGCGAAGGGCGTAATAAAAATGAGCAGTTCTTC.

There are a few counts of this clonotype. This chain uses TRBV30 with TRBJ1-2; TRBD1 might be the D (6 bases). V dropped 8 bases and J dropped 0 bases, with 10 bases sitting between them. This CDR3 region has 12 residues. Per germline, CDR1 GTSNPN and CDR2 SVGIG (reference sequence). The CDR3 nucleotides are TGTGCCCGGACAGTCTCTAACTATGGCTACACCTTC. Its protein product is CARTVSNYGYTF.

There are many counts of this clonotype. This chain joins TRBV6-6 and TRBJ2-1; D possibly corresponds to TRBD1 (6 bases). The CDR3 covers 15 residues. Trimming took 0 bases from V and 5 from J, leaving 11 bases between them. CDR1 and CDR2 (germline): MNHNY, SVGAGI (reference sequence). The CDR3 coding sequence is TGTGCCAGCAGTTACTCAGGACAGATCAACAATGAGCAGTTCTTC. Encoded protein: CASSYSGQINNEQFF.

Only a few counts were recorded for this clonotype. V and J are TRBV6-1 and TRBJ2-1; 11 nucleotides align to TRBD2. Trimming at V came to 6 bases and at J to 9 bases, leaving 4 bases not matched to a gene. The CDR3 contains 13 residues. Germline V CDR1 and CDR2: MNHNS, SASEGT. CDR3 region: CASRTSGTSEQFF. CDR3 DNA: TGTGCCAGCAGGACTAGCGGGACTTCTGAGCAGTTCTTC.

The chain recombines TRBV4-1 with TRBJ2-1; 13 positions agree with TRBD2. Looked up from germline, CDR1 is MGHRA and CDR2 is YSYEKL. V lost 4 bases to trimming and J lost 6 bases; unmatched junction nucleotides: 9. The CDR3 runs 17 residues. This chain's CDR3 is CASSLGGGTSGINEQFF. The CDR3, as DNA: TGCGCCAGCAGCCTCGGGGGGGGGACTAGCGGGATCAATGAGCAGTTCTTC.

The chain combines TRBV15 with TRBJ1-2; the D is unclear. The V gene lost 0 bases and the J gene lost 4 bases, with 9 bases spanning the gap. Germline-derived CDR1 and CDR2 are LNHNV and YYDKDF (reference sequence). The CDR3 is 14 residues long. CDR3 in amino acids: CATSRDRGSYGYTF. The CDR3 nucleotides are TGTGCCACCAGCAGAGATCGAGGTAGCTATGGCTACACCTTC.

This clonotype was counted at least ten times. The chain combines TRBV7-6 with TRBJ2-3, with D perhaps TRBD2 (5 bases). The CDR3 runs to 14 residues. Germline CDR1 SGHVS, CDR2 FNYEAQ. The V end lost 2 bases, the J end lost 6 bases, and 12 bases lay between the germline ends. CDR3 bases: TGTGCCAGCAGCTTATCGCGGGTGGGGGATACGCAGTATTTT. Amino acids: CASSLSRVGDTQYF.

This clonotype was picked up a small number of times. J is TRBJ1-2 and V is TRBV27, with D maybe TRBD1 (6 bases). The CDR3 is 14 amino acids. CDR1 MNHEY and CDR2 SMNVEV come from the germline V gene (reference sequence). V was shortened by 3 bases and J by 4 bases, with 12 bases between the two germline ends. The CDR3 DNA is TGTGCCAGCAGTTTGGACAGCTTGGGCTATGGCTACACCTTC. It is translated as CASSLDSLGYGYTF.

This clonotype was seen many times. In nucleotides, the CDR3 is TGTGCCAGCAGTGGGACGACAGGGAGGATGTACAGCACAGATACGCAGTATTTT. This translates into CASSGTTGRMYSTDTQYF. The chain links TRBV28 to TRBJ2-3; D is perhaps TRBD1 (7 bases). V lost 5 bases, J lost 0 bases, and 21 bases lay in between. Per the germline V gene, CDR1 is MDHEN and CDR2 is SYDVKM. The CDR3 is made up of 18 amino acids.

The sample holds a few counts of this clonotype. The chain is built from TRBV12-3 or TRBV12-4 and TRBJ1-4; TRBD1 is a possible D gene (5 bases). This CDR3 is 13 amino acids long. Trimming cost V 8 bases and J 3 bases, with 10 bases left between them. CDR3 bases: TGTGCCAGCGCGGGGGGAGCTAATGAAAAACTGTTTTTT. Its translation is CASAGGANEKLFF.

This clonotype was found a few times. This CDR3 is CSVFYTHNNNEQFF. CDR3 in DNA: TGCAGCGTTTTCTACACACACAACAACAATGAGCAGTTCTTC. This chain uses TRBV29-1 with TRBJ2-1; the D is unclear. The CDR3 is made up of 14 amino acids. The germline CDR1 and CDR2 sequences are SQVTM and ANQGSEA. With 5 bases removed from V and 5 bases from J, the gap between germline ends came to 16 bases.

This clonotype was seen at least ten times. This rearrangement joins TRBV2 to TRBJ1-4; D is ambiguous. Between the trimmed V and J ends, which lost 0 bases and 4 bases, there was a span of 9 bases. Germline CDR1 is SNHLY and CDR2 is FYNNEI. The CDR3 runs 15 residues. For the CDR3, the DNA is TGTGCCAGCAGTGAAGCACGAAGGTTTAATGAAAAACTGTTTTTT. It translates to CASSEARRFNEKLFF. Looking up the rest from reference TRBV2 and TRBJ1-4 gives the full variable domain: EPEVTQTPSHQVTQMGQEVILRCVPISNHLYFYWYRQILGQKVEFLVSFYNNEISEKSEIFDDQFSVERPDGSNFTLKIRSTKLEDSAMYFCASSEARRFNEKLFFGSGTQLSVL.

V is TRBV11-2 and J is TRBJ2-7; 10 bases map to TRBD2. TRBJ2-5 matches the DNA end more closely, so the J call is doubtful. CDR1 and CDR2 from the germline V gene are SGHAT and FQNNGV. There are 15 residues in the CDR3. CDR3 in amino acids: CASSLSSGSGETQYF. The CDR3 nucleotides are TGTGCCAGCAGCCTATCTAGCGGGAGCGGAGAGACCCAGTACTTC.